This TCR beta chain was captured in a study of technical replicates of blood from a few donors. Clones were read by immunoSEQ multiplex PCR, and TCRdb kept only the in-frame ones, dropping some. The sample gives 79,000 or so clones, 91% of which show up once; less than 0.3% is in the top ten. V was shortened by 8 bases and J by 2 bases, with 10 bases between the two germline ends. CDR1 and CDR2 (germline): LNHNV, YYDKDF (reference sequence). The CDR3 has 13 amino acids. The TCR comes from a human donor in good health. Sequencing input: T cells isolated from PBMCs. The chain carries TRBV15 and TRBJ1-3, with D hard to call. The CDR3 reads CATRAIPGNTIYF. The CDR3 DNA follows: TGTGCCACCCGAGCGATCCCTGGAAACACCATATATTTT.